The next 17 T cell receptor beta chains were all read from a single sample in a study of T cell changes during pregnancy in multiple sclerosis. Method: immunoSEQ multiplex PCR; TCRdb's copy keeps in-frame clones and lacks some. The repertoire includes 40,000 or so clones, 92% of them detected once, and approximately 13% sits in the top ten. Sequenced here: CD8+ T cells from peripheral blood mononuclear cells, sampled in the first trimester of pregnancy. The source is a female donor with multiple sclerosis, enrolled in a pregnancy study.

V gene TRBV4-2 combines with J gene TRBJ2-7, with unresolved D. This CDR3 is 13 amino acids long. Between the trimmed V and J ends, which lost 2 bases and 4 bases, there was a span of 9 bases. In germline, CDR1 is LGHNA, CDR2 YNFKEQ. The CDR3 DNA reads as TGTGCCAGCAGCCAACTCCTAAATTACGAGCAGTACTTC. It yields the protein CASSQLLNYEQYF.

V gene TRBV7-8 combines with J gene TRBJ1-5; D might be TRBD1 (6 bases). The germline V gene encodes CDR1 SGHVS and CDR2 FQNEAQ. The CDR3 covers 14 residues. Trimming pared 5 bases from V and 1 base from J, leaving 9 bases between. The CDR3 is CASSPTGSNQPQHF. CDR3 in DNA: TGTGCCAGCAGCCCAACAGGGAGCAATCAGCCCCAGCATTTT. Supplemented by reference TRBV7-8 and TRBJ1-5, the full variable domain reads GAGVSQSPRYKVAKRGQDVALRCDPISGHVSLFWYQQALGQGPEFLTYFQNEAQLDKSGLPSDRFFAERPEGSVSTLKIQRTQQEDSAVYLCASSPTGSNQPQHFGDGTRLSIL.

The gene calls are TRBV5-5 and TRBJ2-2; TRBD2 matches 9 bases. This CDR3 has 18 residues. Germline assignment: CDR1 SGHKS and CDR2 YYEKEE (reference sequence). The V gene end was trimmed by 1 base and the J gene end by 3 bases; junction bases not matched to a gene: 10. CDR3 protein: CASSLSRLAGSDTGELFF. CDR3 nucleotides: TGTGCCAGCAGCTTGAGCAGGCTAGCGGGGTCTGACACCGGGGAGCTGTTTTTT.

The chain carries TRBV27 and TRBJ2-1, with D perhaps TRBD2 (7 bases). CDR3 length: 15 residues. Per germline, CDR1 MNHEY and CDR2 SMNVEV (reference sequence). Between the trimmed V and J ends, which lost 5 bases and 8 bases, there was a span of 19 bases. CDR3 sequence: CASSTPGGAKDEQFF. CDR3 bases: TGTGCCAGCAGTACTCCTGGGGGGGCTAAGGATGAGCAGTTCTTC.

CDR3 DNA sequence: TGTGCCAGCAGCCCCCGTCGGGGATCTAACTATGGCTACACCTTC. Translated: CASSPRRGSNYGYTF. The chain links TRBV11-2 to TRBJ1-2; D unclear. Germline values: CDR1 SGHAT, CDR2 FQNNGV. Trimming cost V 5 bases and J 0 bases, with 13 bases left between them. This CDR3 region has 15 residues. The complete variable domain, with remaining parts taken from reference TRBV11-2 and TRBJ1-2, reads EAGVAQSPRYKIIEKRQSVAFWCNPISGHATLYWYQQILGQGPKLLIQFQNNGVVDDSQLPKDRFSAERLKGVDSTLKIQPAKLEDSAVYLCASSPRRGSNYGYTFGSGTRLTVV.

The V call is TRBV2, the J call TRBJ1-1; D is undetermined. The CDR3 spans 10 residues. V lost 7 bases, J lost 3 bases, and 3 bases lay in between. Germline CDR1 reads SNHLY; CDR2 reads FYNNEI. This CDR3 reads CASTYTEAFF. For the CDR3, the DNA is TGTGCCAGCACGTACACTGAAGCTTTCTTT.

The sample holds one count of this clone. This chain links TRBV29-1 with TRBJ2-7; maybe TRBD2 (5 bases). CDR1 SQVTM and CDR2 ANQGSEA come from the germline V gene. V was clipped by 1 base and J by 2 bases, with 9 bases between them. This CDR3 region has 13 residues. In DNA form, the CDR3 reads TGCAGCGTTGAAGCGGGGAACACCTACGAGCAGTACTTC. Translated, it gives CSVEAGNTYEQYF.

This chain connects TRBV2 to TRBJ1-1; TRBD1 aligns across 8 bases. The CDR3 spans 14 residues. The germline CDR1 and CDR2 sequences are SNHLY and FYNNEI. J was trimmed by 2 bases and V by 6 bases; bases with no gene match: 5. The CDR3 spells CASRTGQGNTEAFF. CDR3 DNA: TGTGCCAGCAGAACAGGACAGGGCAACACTGAAGCTTTCTTT.

This sequence joins TRBV27 and TRBJ2-1, with 12 bases lining up with TRBD2. In germline, CDR1 is MNHEY, CDR2 SMNVEV (reference sequence). V lost 4 bases and J lost 4; bases outside the gene matches: 2. The CDR3 contains 15 residues. The CDR3 sequence is CASSSLAGGYNEQFF. The CDR3 DNA is TGTGCCAGCAGTTCACTAGCGGGGGGTTACAATGAGCAGTTCTTC.

J is TRBJ1-1 and V is TRBV4-1; tentative D call: TRBD1 (5 bases). From germline, CDR1 is MGHRA and CDR2 YSYEKL. The CDR3 consists of 14 residues. Trimming took 3 bases from V and 1 from J, leaving 9 bases between them. The CDR3 sequence is CASSHVRGNTEAFF. DNA of the CDR3: TGCGCCAGCAGCCATGTAAGGGGGAACACTGAAGCTTTCTTT.

This clone was seen just once. The gene calls are TRBV4-1 and TRBJ2-7; D gene ambiguous. The V end was cut by 0 bases, the J end by 2 bases, with 11 bases between. The CDR3 covers 15 residues. CDR1 MGHRA and CDR2 YSYEKL come from the germline V gene. This CDR3 reads CASSQDLVTTYEQYF. The DNA of the CDR3 is TGCGCCAGCAGCCAAGATTTAGTCACTACCTACGAGCAGTACTTC.

The chain uses TRBV19 and TRBJ1-2; no reliable D call. Per germline, CDR1 LNHDA and CDR2 SQIVND (reference sequence). The CDR3 consists of 13 residues. Trimming stripped 7 bases from V and 4 bases from J, with 13 bases between. Written as DNA, the CDR3 is TGTGCCAGTAACGCTGGCAGAATCTATGGCTACACCTTC. This gives the protein CASNAGRIYGYTF.

V usage is TRBV14 and J usage is TRBJ1-2, with D perhaps matching TRBD1 (6 bases). Trimming removed 3 bases from V and 4 bases from J, with 15 bases in between. The CDR3 spans 15 residues. Germline assignment: CDR1 SGHDN and CDR2 FVKESK. The CDR3 region is CASSHPAGVSYGYTF. The CDR3 DNA is TGTGCCAGCAGCCATCCCGCAGGGGTCAGCTATGGCTACACCTTC.

This chain links TRBV29-1 with TRBJ2-7, with D perhaps matching TRBD1 (5 bases). V lost 0 bases to trimming and J lost 2 bases, with 8 bases between them. CDR1 and CDR2 (germline): SQVTM, ANQGSEA. The CDR3 loop spans 13 amino acids. The CDR3 bases are TGCAGCGTTGAAGACAGGGCTACCTACGAGCAGTACTTC. Translation gives CSVEDRATYEQYF.

V is TRBV9 and J is TRBJ2-7; 7 bases match TRBD1. Germline CDR1 reads SGDLS; CDR2 reads YYNGEE. J gave up 6 bases and V 4 bases, and 7 bases lay outside the gene matches. There are 13 residues in the CDR3. The CDR3 sequence is CASSLTGNGEQYF. CDR3 bases: TGTGCCAGCAGCCTGACAGGGAACGGCGAGCAGTACTTC.

The chain is built from TRBV10-3 and TRBJ1-1; D may be TRBD1 (5 bases). The CDR3 is 16 amino acids. Trimming left V 3 bases short and J 0 bases short, with 14 bases between. Germline CDR1 is ENHRY and CDR2 is SYGVKD. The CDR3 region is CAISDPAGGLNTEAFF. As DNA, the CDR3 is TGTGCCATCAGTGATCCAGCGGGGGGACTGAACACTGAAGCTTTCTTT.

The gene calls are TRBV9 and TRBJ1-1, with 7 bases lining up with TRBD1. CDR1 is SGDLS, CDR2 YYNGEE, per germline. This CDR3 is 17 amino acids long. The junction had 16 bases not matched to a gene; V was cut back by 5 bases and J by 3 bases. CDR3 sequence reads: CASSSPGRDRVHTEAFF. CDR3 DNA: TGTGCCAGCAGTTCCCCAGGTCGTGACAGGGTACACACTGAAGCTTTCTTT.